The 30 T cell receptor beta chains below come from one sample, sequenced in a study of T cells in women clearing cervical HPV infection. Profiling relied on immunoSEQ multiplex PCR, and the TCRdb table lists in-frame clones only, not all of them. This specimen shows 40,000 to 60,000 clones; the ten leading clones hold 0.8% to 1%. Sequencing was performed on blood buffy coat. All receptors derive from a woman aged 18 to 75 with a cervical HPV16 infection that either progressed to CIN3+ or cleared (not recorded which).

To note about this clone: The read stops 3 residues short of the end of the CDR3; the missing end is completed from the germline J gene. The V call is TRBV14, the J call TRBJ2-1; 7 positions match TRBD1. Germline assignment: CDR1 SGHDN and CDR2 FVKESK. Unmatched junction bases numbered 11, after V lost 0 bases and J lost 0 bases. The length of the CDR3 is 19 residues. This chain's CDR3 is CASSQDVGKGTASYNEQFF. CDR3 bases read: TGTGCCAGCAGCCAAGATGTTGGCAAGGGGACAGCCTCCTACAATGAG. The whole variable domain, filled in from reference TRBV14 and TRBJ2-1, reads EAGVTQFPSHSVIEKGQTVTLRCDPISGHDNLYWYRRVMGKEIKFLLHFVKESKQDESGMPNNRFLAERTGGTYSTLKVQPAELEDSGVYFCASSQDVGKGTASYNEQFFGPGTRLTVL.

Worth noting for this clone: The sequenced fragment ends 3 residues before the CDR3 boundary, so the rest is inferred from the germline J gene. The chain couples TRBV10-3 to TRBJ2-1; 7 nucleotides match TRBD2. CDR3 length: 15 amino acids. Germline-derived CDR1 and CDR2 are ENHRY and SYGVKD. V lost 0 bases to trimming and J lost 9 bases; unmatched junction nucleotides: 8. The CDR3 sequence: CAISESGLNYGEQFF. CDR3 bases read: TGTGCCATCAGTGAGTCGGGACTAAACTACGGTGAG.

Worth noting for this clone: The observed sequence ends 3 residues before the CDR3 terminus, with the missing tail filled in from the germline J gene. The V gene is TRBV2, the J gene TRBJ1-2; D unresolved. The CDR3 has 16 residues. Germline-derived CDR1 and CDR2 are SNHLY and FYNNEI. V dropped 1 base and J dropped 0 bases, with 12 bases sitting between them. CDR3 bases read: TGTGCCAGCAGTGAAGAGGGCCTGTTAGCTAACTATGGC. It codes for CASSEEGLLANYG. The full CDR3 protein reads CASSEEGLLANYGYTF. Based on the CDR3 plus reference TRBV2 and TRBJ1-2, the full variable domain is EPEVTQTPSHQVTQMGQEVILRCVPISNHLYFYWYRQILGQKVEFLVSFYNNEISEKSEIFDDQFSVERPDGSNFTLKIRSTKLEDSAMYFCASSEEGLLANYGYTFGSGTRLTVV.

CDR3 protein: CASGAAYEQYF. Partial CDR3 DNA: TGTGCCAGCGGGGCTGCCTACGAG. The V and J genes are TRBV2 and TRBJ2-7, with D possibly being TRBD1 (5 bases). The read gets to within 3 residues of the CDR3 end, and the germline J gene fills in the rest. The CDR3 runs to 11 residues. V gave up 8 bases and J gave up 2 bases, with 7 bases separating them. Germline loops: CDR1 SNHLY, CDR2 FYNNEI.

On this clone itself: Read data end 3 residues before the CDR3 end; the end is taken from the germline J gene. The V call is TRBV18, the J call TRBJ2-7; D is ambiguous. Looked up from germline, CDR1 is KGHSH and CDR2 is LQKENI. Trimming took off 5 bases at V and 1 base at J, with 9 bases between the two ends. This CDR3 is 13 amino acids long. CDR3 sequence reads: CASSYQNSYEQYF. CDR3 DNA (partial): TGTGCCAGCTCATATCAGAATTCCTACGAG. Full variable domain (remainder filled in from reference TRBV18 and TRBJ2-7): NAGVMQNPRHLVRRRGQEARLRCSPMKGHSHVYWYRQLPEEGLKFMVYLQKENIIDESGMPKERFSAEFPKEGPSILRIQQVVRGDSAAYFCASSYQNSYEQYFGPGTRLTVT.

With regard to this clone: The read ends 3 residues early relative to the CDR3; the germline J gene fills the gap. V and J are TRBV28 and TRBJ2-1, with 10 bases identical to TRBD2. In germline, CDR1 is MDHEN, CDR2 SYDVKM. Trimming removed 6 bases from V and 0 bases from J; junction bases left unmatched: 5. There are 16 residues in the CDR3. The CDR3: CASSTSGASSYNEQFF. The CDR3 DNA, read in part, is TGTGCCAGCAGCACTAGCGGGGCTAGCTCCTACAATGAG. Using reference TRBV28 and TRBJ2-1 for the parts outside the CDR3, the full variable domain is DVKVTQSSRYLVKRTGEKVFLECVQDMDHENMFWYRQDPGLGLRLIYFSYDVKMKEKGDIPEGYSVSREKKERFSLILESASTNQTSMYLCASSTSGASSYNEQFFGPGTRLTVL.

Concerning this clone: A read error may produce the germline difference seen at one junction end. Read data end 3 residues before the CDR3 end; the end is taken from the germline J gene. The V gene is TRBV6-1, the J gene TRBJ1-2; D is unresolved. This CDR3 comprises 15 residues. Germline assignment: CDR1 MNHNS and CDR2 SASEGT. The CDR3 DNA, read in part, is TGTGCCAGCAGGGAAGGACTAGGAATCGTCAATGAC. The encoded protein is CASREGLGIVND. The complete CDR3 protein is CASREGLGIVNDYTF.

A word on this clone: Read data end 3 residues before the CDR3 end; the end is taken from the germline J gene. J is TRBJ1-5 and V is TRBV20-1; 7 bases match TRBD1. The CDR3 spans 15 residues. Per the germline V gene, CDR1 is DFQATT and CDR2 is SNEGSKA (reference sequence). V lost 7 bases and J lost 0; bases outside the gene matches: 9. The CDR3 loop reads CSVRAGTDSNQPQHF. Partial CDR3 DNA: TGCAGTGTCCGGGCCGGGACAGATAGCAATCAGCCC.

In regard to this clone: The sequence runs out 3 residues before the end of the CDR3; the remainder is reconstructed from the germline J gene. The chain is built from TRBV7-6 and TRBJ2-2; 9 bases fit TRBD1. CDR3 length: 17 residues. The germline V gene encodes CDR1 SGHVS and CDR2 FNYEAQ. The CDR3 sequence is CASSTGQGNQGFSPLFF. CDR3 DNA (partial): TGTGCCAGCAGTACGGGACAGGGAAACCAGGGCTTTTCACCG.

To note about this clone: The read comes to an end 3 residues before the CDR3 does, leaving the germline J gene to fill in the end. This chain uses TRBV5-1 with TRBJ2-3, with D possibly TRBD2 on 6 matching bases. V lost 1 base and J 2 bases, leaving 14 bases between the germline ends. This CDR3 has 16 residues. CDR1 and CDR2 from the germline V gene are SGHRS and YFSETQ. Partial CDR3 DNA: TGCGCCAGCAGCTTGTACGGGACTTCCCTCACAGATACG. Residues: CASSLYGTSLTDT. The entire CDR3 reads CASSLYGTSLTDTQYF.

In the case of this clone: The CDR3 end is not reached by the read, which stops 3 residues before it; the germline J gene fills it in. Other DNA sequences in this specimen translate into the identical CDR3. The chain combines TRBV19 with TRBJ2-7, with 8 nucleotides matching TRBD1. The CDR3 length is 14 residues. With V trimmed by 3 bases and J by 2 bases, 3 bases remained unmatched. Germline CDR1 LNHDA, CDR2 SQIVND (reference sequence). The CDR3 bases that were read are TGTGCCAGTAGTATTGGGACAGGTACCTACGAG. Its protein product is CASSIGTGTYE. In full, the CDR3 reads CASSIGTGTYEQYF.

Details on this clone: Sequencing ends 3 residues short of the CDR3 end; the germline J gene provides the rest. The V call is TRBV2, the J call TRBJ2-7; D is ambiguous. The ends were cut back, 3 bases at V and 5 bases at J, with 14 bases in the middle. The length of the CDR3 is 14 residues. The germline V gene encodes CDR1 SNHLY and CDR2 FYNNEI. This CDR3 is CASSEPGQVDEQYF. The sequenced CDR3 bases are TGTGCCAGCAGTGAGCCTGGCCAGGTCGACGAG.

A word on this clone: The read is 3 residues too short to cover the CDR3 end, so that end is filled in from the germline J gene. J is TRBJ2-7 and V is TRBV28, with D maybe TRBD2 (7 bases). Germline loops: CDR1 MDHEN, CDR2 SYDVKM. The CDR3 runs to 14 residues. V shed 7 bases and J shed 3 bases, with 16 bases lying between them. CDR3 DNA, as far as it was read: TGTGCCAGCACCGGGGGGCCATGGAACTACGAG. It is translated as CASTGGPWNYE. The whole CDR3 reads CASTGGPWNYEQYF.

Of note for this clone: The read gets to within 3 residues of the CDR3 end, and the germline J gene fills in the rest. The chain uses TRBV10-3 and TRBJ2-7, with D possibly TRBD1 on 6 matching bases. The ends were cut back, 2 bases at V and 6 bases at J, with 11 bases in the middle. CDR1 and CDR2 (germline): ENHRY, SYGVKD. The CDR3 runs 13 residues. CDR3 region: CAISEVDSGEQYF. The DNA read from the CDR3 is TGTGCCATCAGTGAGGTGGACAGTGGCGAG.

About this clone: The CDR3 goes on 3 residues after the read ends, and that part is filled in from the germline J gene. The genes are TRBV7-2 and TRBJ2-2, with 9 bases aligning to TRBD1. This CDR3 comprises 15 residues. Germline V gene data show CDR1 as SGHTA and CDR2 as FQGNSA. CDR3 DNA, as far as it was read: TGTGCCAGCAGCTCCGGGACAGGGAGGAATTCACCG. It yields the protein CASSSGTGRNSP. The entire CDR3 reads CASSSGTGRNSPLFF.

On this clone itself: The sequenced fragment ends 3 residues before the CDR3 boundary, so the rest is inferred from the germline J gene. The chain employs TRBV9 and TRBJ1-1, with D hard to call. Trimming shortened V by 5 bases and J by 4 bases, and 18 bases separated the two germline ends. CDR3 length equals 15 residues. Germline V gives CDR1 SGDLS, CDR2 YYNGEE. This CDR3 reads CASSGLKSESTEAFF. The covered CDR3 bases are TGTGCCAGCAGTGGACTAAAGAGTGAGAGCACTGAA.

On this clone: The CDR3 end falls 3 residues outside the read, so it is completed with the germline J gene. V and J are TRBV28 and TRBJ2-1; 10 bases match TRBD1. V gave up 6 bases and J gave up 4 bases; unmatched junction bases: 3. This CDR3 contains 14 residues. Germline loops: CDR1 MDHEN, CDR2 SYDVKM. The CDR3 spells CASSDRGQYNEQFF. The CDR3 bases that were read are TGTGCCAGCAGCGACAGGGGGCAATACAATGAG.

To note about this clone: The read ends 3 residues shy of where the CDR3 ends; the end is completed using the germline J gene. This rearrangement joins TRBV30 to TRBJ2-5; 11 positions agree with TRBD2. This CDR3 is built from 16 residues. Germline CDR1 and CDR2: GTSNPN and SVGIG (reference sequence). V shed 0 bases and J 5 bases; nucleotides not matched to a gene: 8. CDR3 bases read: TGTGCCTGGAGTGTCACTAGCGGGGGACTATCGGAGACC. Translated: CAWSVTSGGLSET. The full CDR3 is CAWSVTSGGLSETQYF. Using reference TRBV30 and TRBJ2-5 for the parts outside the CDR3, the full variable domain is SQTIHQWPATLVQPVGSPLSLECTVEGTSNPNLYWYRQAAGRGLQLLFYSVGIGQISSEVPQNLSASRPQDRQFILSSKKLLLSDSGFYLCAWSVTSGGLSETQYFGPGTRLLVL.

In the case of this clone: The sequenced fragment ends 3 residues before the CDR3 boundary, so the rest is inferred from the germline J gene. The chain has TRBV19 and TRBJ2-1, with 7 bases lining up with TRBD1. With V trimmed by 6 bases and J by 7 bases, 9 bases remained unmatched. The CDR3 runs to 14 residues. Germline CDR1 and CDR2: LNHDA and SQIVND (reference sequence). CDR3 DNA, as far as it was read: TGTGCCAGTAGGGATAGACAGGGTTGGAATGAG. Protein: CASRDRQGWNE. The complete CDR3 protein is CASRDRQGWNEQFF.

CDR3 DNA, as far as it was read: TGCAGCGTCCTGACAGAGGGTAGGTCCTACGAG. This encodes CSVLTEGRSYE. The CDR3 reads in full as CSVLTEGRSYEQYF. This chain uses TRBV29-1 with TRBJ2-7; possibly TRBD1 or TRBD2 for D (5 bases each). The missing CDR3 end, 3 residues past where the read stops, is filled in from the germline J gene. The CDR3 runs to 14 residues. Deletions cut 6 bases from V and 1 base from J, with 16 bases between. Germline-derived CDR1 and CDR2 are SQVTM and ANQGSEA.

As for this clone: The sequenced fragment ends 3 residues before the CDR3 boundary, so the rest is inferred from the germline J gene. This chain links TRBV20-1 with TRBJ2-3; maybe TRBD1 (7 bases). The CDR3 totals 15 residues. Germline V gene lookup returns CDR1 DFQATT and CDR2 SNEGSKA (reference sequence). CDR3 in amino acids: CSARYAGTVRETQYF. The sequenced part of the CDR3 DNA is TGCAGTGCTAGATACGCGGGGACAGTACGAGAGACG.

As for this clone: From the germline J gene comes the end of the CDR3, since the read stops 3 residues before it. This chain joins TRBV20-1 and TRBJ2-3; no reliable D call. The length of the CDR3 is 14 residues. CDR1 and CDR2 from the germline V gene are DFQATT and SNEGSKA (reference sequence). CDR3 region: CSARDTVRQETQYF. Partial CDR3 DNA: TGCAGTGCTAGAGATACAGTTAGACAAGAGACG.

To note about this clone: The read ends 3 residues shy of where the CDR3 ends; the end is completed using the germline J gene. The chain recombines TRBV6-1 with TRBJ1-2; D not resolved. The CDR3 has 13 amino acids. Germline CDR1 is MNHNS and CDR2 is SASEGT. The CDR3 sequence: CASSELKGYDYTF. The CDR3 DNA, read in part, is TGTGCCAGCAGTGAACTTAAGGGTTACGAC.

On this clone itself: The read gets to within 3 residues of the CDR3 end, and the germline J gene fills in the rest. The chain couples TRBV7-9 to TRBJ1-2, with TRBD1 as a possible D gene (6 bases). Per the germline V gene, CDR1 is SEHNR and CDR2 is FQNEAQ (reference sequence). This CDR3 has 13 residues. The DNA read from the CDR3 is TGTGCCAGCACCGTCACAGGGTCAGATACC. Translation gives CASTVTGSDT. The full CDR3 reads CASTVTGSDTYTF.

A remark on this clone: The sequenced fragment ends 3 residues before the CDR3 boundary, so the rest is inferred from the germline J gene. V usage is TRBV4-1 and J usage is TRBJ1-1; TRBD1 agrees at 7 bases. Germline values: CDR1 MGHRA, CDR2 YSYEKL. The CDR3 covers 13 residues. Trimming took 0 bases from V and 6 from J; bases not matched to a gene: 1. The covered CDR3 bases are TGCGCCAGCAGCCAAGATACAGGGGCTGAA. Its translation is CASSQDTGAE. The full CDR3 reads CASSQDTGAEAFF.

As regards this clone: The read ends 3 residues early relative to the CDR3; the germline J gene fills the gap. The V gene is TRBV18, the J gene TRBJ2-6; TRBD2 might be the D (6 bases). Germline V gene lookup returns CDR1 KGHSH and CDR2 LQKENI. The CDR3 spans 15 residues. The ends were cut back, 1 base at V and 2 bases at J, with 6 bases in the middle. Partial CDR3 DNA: TGTGCCAGCTCACCACGCGGGGCTGGGGCCAACGTC. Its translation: CASSPRGAGANV. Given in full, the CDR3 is CASSPRGAGANVLTF.

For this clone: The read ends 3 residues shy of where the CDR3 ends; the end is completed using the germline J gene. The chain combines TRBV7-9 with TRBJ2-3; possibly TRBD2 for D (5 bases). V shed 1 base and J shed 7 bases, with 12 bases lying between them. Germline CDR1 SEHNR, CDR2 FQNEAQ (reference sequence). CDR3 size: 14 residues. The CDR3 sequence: CASSLGSRGNTQYF. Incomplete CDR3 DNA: TGTGCCAGCAGCTTAGGATCCCGGGGAAATACG.

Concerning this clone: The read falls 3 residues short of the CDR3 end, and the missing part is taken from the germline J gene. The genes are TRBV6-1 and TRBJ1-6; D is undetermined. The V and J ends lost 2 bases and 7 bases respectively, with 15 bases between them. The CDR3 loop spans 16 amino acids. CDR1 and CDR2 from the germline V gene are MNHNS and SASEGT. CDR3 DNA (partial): TGTGCCAGCAGTGAATCAAGGGTTACCCTAAATTCACCC. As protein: CASSESRVTLNSP. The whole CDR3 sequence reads CASSESRVTLNSPLHF.

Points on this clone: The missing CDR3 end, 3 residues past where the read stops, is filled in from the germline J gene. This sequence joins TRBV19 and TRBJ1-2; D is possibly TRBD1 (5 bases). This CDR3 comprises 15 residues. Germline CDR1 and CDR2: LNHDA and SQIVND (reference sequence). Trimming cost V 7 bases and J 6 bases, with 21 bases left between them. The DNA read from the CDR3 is TGTGCCAGTACCTATCCCCCGGCGGGGCTAAATGGC. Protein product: CASTYPPAGLNG. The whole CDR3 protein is CASTYPPAGLNGYTF.

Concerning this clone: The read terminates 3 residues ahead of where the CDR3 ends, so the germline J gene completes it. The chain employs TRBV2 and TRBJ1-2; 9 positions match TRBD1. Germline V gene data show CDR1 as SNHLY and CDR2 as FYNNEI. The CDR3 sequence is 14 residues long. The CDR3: CASRYRDRAEGYTF. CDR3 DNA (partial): TGTGCCAGCAGATACCGGGACAGGGCGGAAGGC.